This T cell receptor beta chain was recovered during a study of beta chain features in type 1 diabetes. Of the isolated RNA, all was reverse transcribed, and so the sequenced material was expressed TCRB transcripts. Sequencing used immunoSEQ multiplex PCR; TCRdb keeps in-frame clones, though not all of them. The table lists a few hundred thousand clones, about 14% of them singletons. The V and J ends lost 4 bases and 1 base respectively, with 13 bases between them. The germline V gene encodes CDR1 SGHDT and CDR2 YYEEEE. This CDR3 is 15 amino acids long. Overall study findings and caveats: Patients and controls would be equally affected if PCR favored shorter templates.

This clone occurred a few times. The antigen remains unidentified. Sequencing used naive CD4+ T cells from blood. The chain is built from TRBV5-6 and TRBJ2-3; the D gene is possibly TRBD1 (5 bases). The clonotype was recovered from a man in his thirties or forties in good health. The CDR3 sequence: CASSVVAGRTDTQYF. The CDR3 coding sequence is TGTGCCAGCAGCGTTGTGGCAGGGCGCACAGATACGCAGTATTTT.